A single sample gave rise to the 16 T cell receptor beta chains below, sequenced in a study of response to subunit inactivated influenza vaccine. TCRdb reanalysed the RT-PCR reads using MiXCR and keeps one entry per CDR3 protein. The repertoire includes about 500,000 distinct CDR3 sequences, approximately 17% of them detected once, and around 3% sits in the top ten. The sample was CD4+ T cells sorted from PBMCs, taken roughly 24 months after vaccination. These receptors all stem from a man aged 50-75 years who received an inactivated influenza vaccine.

The rearrangement uses TRBV11-2 and TRBJ2-2; D is unclear. Trimming left V 0 bases short and J 0 bases short, with 11 bases between. The CDR3 loop spans 17 amino acids. Germline CDR1 reads SGHAT; CDR2 reads FQNNGV. The DNA for the CDR3 is TGTGCCAGCAGCTTAGACGTTCGAGCCGCGAACACCGGGGAGCTGTTTTTT. Its protein is CASSLDVRAANTGELFF.

This clonotype showed up just a few times. The J gene is TRBJ2-1, the V gene TRBV7-9; TRBD2 agrees at 7 bases. Looked up from germline, CDR1 is SEHNR and CDR2 is FQNEAQ (reference sequence). The junction had 14 bases not matched to a gene; V was cut back by 3 bases and J by 6 bases. The CDR3 is 17 residues long. The CDR3 here is CASSFQTGTIPPNEQFF. The DNA for the CDR3 is TGTGCCAGCAGCTTTCAAACCGGGACTATTCCTCCCAATGAGCAGTTCTTC. Filled out from reference TRBV7-9 and TRBJ2-1, the complete variable domain reads DTGVSQNPRHKITKRGQNVTFRCDPISEHNRLYWYRQTLGQGPEFLTYFQNEAQLEKSRLLSDRFSAERPKGSFSTLEIQRTEQGDSAMYLCASSFQTGTIPPNEQFFGPGTRLTVL.

This sequence joins TRBV4-3 and TRBJ2-1, with D perhaps matching TRBD1 or TRBD2 (6 bases each). With 1 base removed from V and 0 bases from J, the gap between germline ends came to 22 bases. Germline CDR1 LGHNA, CDR2 YSLEER. The CDR3 covers 20 residues. DNA for the CDR3: TGCGCCAGCAGCCAAGGGACCGGCGGGGCAGGGGTTGGCTCCTACAATGAGCAGTTCTTC. Its translation: CASSQGTGGAGVGSYNEQFF.

The genes are TRBV5-1 and TRBJ1-4; 12 bases are shared with TRBD1. Losses at the gene ends were 0 bases for V and 7 bases for J; bases not matched to a gene: 1. The germline V gene encodes CDR1 SGHRS and CDR2 YFSETQ. The CDR3 spans 15 residues. The DNA for the CDR3 is TGCGCCAGCAGCTTGGGGGACAGGGGGCTTGAAAAACTGTTTTTT. Its protein product is CASSLGDRGLEKLFF.

This clonotype turned up a few times. The CDR3 spells CASSPRGVNSGNTIYF. CDR3 nucleotide sequence: TGTGCCAGCAGTCCTCGGGGAGTGAACTCTGGAAACACCATATATTTT. The genes are TRBV6-2 or TRBV6-3 and TRBJ1-3; D uncertain. Germline CDR1 is MNHEY and CDR2 is SVGEGT. This CDR3 region has 16 residues. The V and J ends lost 5 bases and 0 bases respectively, with 14 bases between them.

This rearrangement joins TRBV5-6 to TRBJ2-1; 7 nucleotides match TRBD2. This CDR3 region has 17 residues. The germline V gene has CDR1 SGHDT and CDR2 YYEEEE. J was trimmed by 6 bases and V by 4 bases; bases with no gene match: 16. The CDR3 nucleotides read TGTGCCAGCAGCCCTCCACCAAAACTAGCGTGGGGCAATGAGCAGTTCTTC. This translates into CASSPPPKLAWGNEQFF.

The V gene is TRBV29-1, the J gene TRBJ2-7; a possible D gene is TRBD1 (7 bases). This CDR3 has 14 residues. V shed 1 base and J shed 4 bases, with 14 bases lying between them. Germline loops: CDR1 SQVTM, CDR2 ANQGSEA. Written as DNA, the CDR3 is TGCAGCGTTGAAGCGGCGGGACAGTCGTACGAGCAGTACTTC. Protein: CSVEAAGQSYEQYF.

The chain combines TRBV2 with TRBJ2-1, with a possible D match to TRBD2 (6 bases). Trimming took off 5 bases at V and 7 bases at J, with 15 bases between the two ends. The CDR3 has 14 residues. Germline CDR1 reads SNHLY; CDR2 reads FYNNEI. The DNA of the CDR3 is TGTGCCAGCAGTATTCCTAGCGAGAGAAATGAGCAGTTCTTC. Encoded protein: CASSIPSERNEQFF.

There are a few counts of this clonotype. J is TRBJ2-2 and V is TRBV7-3; TRBD1 aligns across 8 bases. This CDR3 region has 15 residues. The trim removed 2 bases at V and 4 bases at J, leaving 3 bases unmatched. Germline V gives CDR1 SGHTA, CDR2 FQGTGA. The CDR3 coding sequence is TGTGCCAGCAGCTTACAAACAGGGGGCACCGGGGAGCTGTTTTTT. Its protein is CASSLQTGGTGELFF.

This clonotype was seen more than once but under ten times. This chain joins TRBV20-1 and TRBJ2-1; 9 bases match TRBD2. CDR3 length: 19 amino acids. V lost 4 bases, J lost 1 base, and 17 bases stayed unmatched. From germline, CDR1 is DFQATT and CDR2 SNEGSKA (reference sequence). The CDR3 sequence: CSAIQPGRLAGSSYNEQFF. CDR3 in DNA: TGCAGTGCTATCCAACCAGGGAGGCTAGCGGGGTCTTCCTACAATGAGCAGTTCTTC.

This clonotype turned up a few times. The CDR3 region has the DNA TGCGCCAGCAGCAAAATGACAGTCACAGATACGCAGTATTTT. Residues: CASSKMTVTDTQYF. The genes are TRBV5-1 and TRBJ2-3, with D perhaps TRBD1 (5 bases). CDR1 and CDR2 from the germline V gene are SGHRS and YFSETQ. This CDR3 is 14 amino acids long. Trimming shortened V by 4 bases and J by 2 bases, and 11 bases separated the two germline ends.

The chain carries TRBV19 and TRBJ1-1; D might be TRBD1 (5 bases). V was pared by 3 bases and J by 1 base, with 12 bases between. Germline loops: CDR1 LNHDA, CDR2 SQIVND (reference sequence). This CDR3 comprises 15 residues. This CDR3 reads CASSIGASGNTEAFF. The DNA of the CDR3 is TGTGCCAGTAGTATCGGGGCCTCGGGGAACACTGAAGCTTTCTTT.

This clonotype was observed many times. The rearrangement links TRBV25-1 to TRBJ2-2; 9 bases line up with TRBD1. The CDR3 is made up of 16 amino acids. Per the germline V gene, CDR1 is MGHDK and CDR2 is SYGVNS. V lost 4 bases and J lost 8; bases outside the gene matches: 11. CDR3 in DNA: TGTGCCAGCAGTGCAACCGGGACAGGGAAGACTGGGGAGCTGTTTTTT. Protein sequence: CASSATGTGKTGELFF.

This chain connects TRBV7-9 to TRBJ2-6; D is uncertain. The CDR3 runs 14 residues. Trimming pared 0 bases from V and 7 bases from J, leaving 7 bases between. Germline lookup yields CDR1 SEHNR and CDR2 FQNEAQ (reference sequence). The CDR3 loop is CASSLAMAANVLTF. The CDR3 DNA follows: TGTGCCAGCAGCTTAGCTATGGCAGCCAACGTCCTGACTTTC.

The V and J genes are TRBV28 and TRBJ1-6, with a weak D call TRBD1 (5 bases). The CDR3 has 13 residues. The germline V gene has CDR1 MDHEN and CDR2 SYDVKM. V lost 6 bases, J lost 9 bases, and 12 bases lay in between. CDR3 bases: TGTGCCAGCAGGAGGGGTGCGGCTTCACCCCTCCACTTT. Protein sequence: CASRRGAASPLHF.

This clonotype was counted only a few times. This rearrangement joins TRBV6-2 or TRBV6-3 to TRBJ2-3, with 7 bases lining up with TRBD2. The CDR3 runs 13 residues. V was pared by 9 bases and J by 0 bases, with 3 bases of the junction left unmatched. Per germline, CDR1 MNHEY and CDR2 SVGEGT. The CDR3 loop reads CASREASTDTQYF. The CDR3 nucleotides are TGTGCCAGTCGGGAGGCAAGCACAGATACGCAGTATTTT.